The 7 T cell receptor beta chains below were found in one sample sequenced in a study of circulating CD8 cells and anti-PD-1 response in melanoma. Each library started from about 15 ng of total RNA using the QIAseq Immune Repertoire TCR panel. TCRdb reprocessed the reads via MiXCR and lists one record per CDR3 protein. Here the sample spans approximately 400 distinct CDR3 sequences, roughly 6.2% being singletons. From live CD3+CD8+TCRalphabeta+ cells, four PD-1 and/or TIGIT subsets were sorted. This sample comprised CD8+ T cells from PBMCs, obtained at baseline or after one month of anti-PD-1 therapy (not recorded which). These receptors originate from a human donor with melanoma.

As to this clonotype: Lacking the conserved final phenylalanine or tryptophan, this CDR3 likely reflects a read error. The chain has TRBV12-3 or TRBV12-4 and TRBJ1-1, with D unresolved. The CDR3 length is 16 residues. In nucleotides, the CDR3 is TGCGCCAGCAGGAAGATCTTTCGGGGTTCGGACACTGAAGCTTTCTGT. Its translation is CASRKIFRGSDTEAFC.

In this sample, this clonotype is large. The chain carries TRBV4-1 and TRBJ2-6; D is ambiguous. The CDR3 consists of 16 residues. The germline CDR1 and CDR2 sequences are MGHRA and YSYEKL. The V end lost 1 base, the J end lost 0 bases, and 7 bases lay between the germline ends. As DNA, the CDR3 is TGCGCCAGCAGCCAAGTACAGCTCTCTGGGGCCAACGTCCTGACTTTC. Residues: CASSQVQLSGANVLTF.

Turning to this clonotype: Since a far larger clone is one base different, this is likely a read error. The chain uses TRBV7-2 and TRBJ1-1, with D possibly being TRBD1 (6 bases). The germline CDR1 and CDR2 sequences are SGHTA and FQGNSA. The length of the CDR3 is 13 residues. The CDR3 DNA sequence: TGTGCCGGCCACAGGGACATGAACACTGAAGCTTCCTTT. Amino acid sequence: CAGHRDMNTEASF.

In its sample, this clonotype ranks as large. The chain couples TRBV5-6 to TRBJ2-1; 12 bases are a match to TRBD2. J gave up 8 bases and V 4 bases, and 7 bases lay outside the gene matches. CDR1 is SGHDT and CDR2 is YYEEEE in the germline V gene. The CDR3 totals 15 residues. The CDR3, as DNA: TGTGCCAGCAGCGTGACTAGCGGGAGTTTCTATGAGCAGTTCTTC. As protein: CASSVTSGSFYEQFF.

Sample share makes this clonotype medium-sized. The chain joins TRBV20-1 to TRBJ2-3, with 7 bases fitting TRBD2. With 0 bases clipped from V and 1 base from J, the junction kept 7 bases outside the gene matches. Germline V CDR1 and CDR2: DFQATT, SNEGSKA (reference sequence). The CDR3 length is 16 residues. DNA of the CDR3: TGCAGTGCTAGAGACAGAGCGGGGCTGGGCACAGATACGCAGTATTTT. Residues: CSARDRAGLGTDTQYF.

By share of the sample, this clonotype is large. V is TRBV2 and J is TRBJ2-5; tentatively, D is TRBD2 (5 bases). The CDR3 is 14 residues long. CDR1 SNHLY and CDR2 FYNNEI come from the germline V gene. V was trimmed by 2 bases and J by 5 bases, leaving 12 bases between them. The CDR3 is CASSEKRRWETQYF. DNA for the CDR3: TGTGCCAGCAGTGAAAAGCGGCGGTGGGAGACCCAGTACTTC.

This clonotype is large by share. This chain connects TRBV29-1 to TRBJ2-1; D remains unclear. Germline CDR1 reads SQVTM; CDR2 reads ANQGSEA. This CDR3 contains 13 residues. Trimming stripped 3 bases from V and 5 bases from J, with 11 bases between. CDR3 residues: CSVEDSIHNEQFF. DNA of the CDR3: TGCAGCGTTGAGGATTCGATCCACAATGAGCAGTTCTTC.